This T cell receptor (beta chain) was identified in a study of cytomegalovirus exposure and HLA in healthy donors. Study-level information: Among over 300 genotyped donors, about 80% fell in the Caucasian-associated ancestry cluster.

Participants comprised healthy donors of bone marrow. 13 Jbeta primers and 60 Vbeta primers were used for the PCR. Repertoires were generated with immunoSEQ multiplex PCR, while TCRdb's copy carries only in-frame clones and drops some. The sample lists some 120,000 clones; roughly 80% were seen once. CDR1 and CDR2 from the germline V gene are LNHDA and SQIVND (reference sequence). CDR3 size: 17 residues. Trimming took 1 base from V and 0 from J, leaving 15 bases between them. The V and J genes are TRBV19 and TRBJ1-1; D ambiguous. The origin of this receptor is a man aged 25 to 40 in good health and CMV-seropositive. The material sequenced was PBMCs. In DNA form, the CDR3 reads TGTGCCAGTAGTATAGCATTGCAGGCCTACATGAACACTGAAGCTTTCTTT. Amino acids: CASSIALQAYMNTEAFF.